These 8 T cell receptor beta chains share one sample of origin, sequenced in a study of blood T cell repertoires in COVID-19. Clones were sequenced by immunoSEQ multiplex PCR, and TCRdb holds only the in-frame ones, with some missing. The data contain 200,000 to 250,000 clones, over 80% of them singletons. Source material: PBMCs or T cells enriched from blood (not recorded which). The source is a middle-aged man who had been exposed to COVID-19.

The V call is TRBV6-5, the J call TRBJ1-1; a weak D match, TRBD1 (5 bases). The length of the CDR3 is 13 residues. The V gene lost 2 bases and the J gene lost 5 bases, with 9 bases spanning the gap. Germline V gene sequence: CDR1 MNHEY, CDR2 SVGAGI. The CDR3 reads CASSYGRGTEAFF. Written as DNA, the CDR3 is TGTGCCAGCAGTTACGGTAGGGGTACTGAAGCTTTCTTT.

The V and J genes are TRBV10-3 and TRBJ2-1; TRBD2 aligns across 13 bases. Germline V CDR1 and CDR2: ENHRY, SYGVKD. The V gene end was trimmed by 6 bases and the J gene end by 0 bases; junction bases not matched to a gene: 11. The CDR3 consists of 19 residues. CDR3 sequence reads: CAIRQPGLAGLGSYNEQFF. For the CDR3, the DNA is TGTGCCATCAGACAACCGGGACTAGCGGGGTTGGGCTCCTACAATGAGCAGTTCTTC.

The J gene is TRBJ2-5, the V gene TRBV11-3; 11 bases are a match to TRBD1. CDR1 and CDR2 (germline): SGHNT, YENEEA. J lost 6 bases, V lost 4 bases, and 7 bases had no gene match. This CDR3 region has 15 residues. The CDR3 DNA is TGTGCCAGCAGCTCTGGGACAGGGGGTGTTCAGACCCAGTACTTC. Amino acid sequence: CASSSGTGGVQTQYF.

The V and J genes are TRBV29-1 and TRBJ2-3; 11 nucleotides line up with TRBD2. CDR1 SQVTM and CDR2 ANQGSEA come from the germline V gene. CDR3 length equals 14 residues. Germline trimming cut 5 bases from V and 2 bases from J; bases unmatched to any gene: 3. CDR3 nucleotides: TGCAGCGTTTCGACTAGCGGGGCCACAGATACGCAGTATTTT. Protein sequence: CSVSTSGATDTQYF.

The chain has TRBV7-6 and TRBJ1-5; maybe TRBD1 (6 bases). CDR1 is SGHVS and CDR2 is FNYEAQ in the germline V gene. V lost 1 base and J lost 0, with 10 bases in between. The CDR3 covers 16 residues. The CDR3 reads CASSLVGGDSNQPQHF. CDR3 DNA sequence: TGTGCCAGCAGCTTAGTAGGGGGAGATAGCAATCAGCCCCAGCATTTT. Full variable domain (remainder filled in from reference TRBV7-6 and TRBJ1-5): GAGVSQSPRYKVTKRGQDVALRCDPISGHVSLYWYRQALGQGPEFLTYFNYEAQQDKSGLPNDRFSAERPEGSISTLTIQRTEQRDSAMYRCASSLVGGDSNQPQHFGDGTRLSIL.

The chain joins TRBV2 to TRBJ2-1; the D gene is possibly TRBD2 (5 bases). The CDR3 length is 14 residues. Germline CDR1 SNHLY, CDR2 FYNNEI. Trimming took 2 bases from V and 9 from J, leaving 14 bases between them. The CDR3 DNA reads TGTGCCAGCAGTGAATCCTCAGGCCTAGCTGAGCAGTTCTTC. This sequence encodes CASSESSGLAEQFF.

The chain recombines TRBV24-1 with TRBJ2-1, with 9 nucleotides matching TRBD2. Germline trimming cut 3 bases from V and 3 bases from J; bases unmatched to any gene: 8. The CDR3 sequence is 17 residues long. The germline V gene has CDR1 KGHDR and CDR2 SFDVKD. CDR3 region: CATSDRLAAPGYNEQFF. The CDR3 bases are TGTGCCACCAGTGATCGACTAGCGGCCCCAGGCTACAATGAGCAGTTCTTC.

Worth noting for this clone: Other DNA sequences in this specimen translate into the identical CDR3. The chain uses TRBV6-5 and TRBJ1-2, with no clear D. Trimming took off 0 bases at V and 3 bases at J, with 5 bases between the two ends. Germline V gives CDR1 MNHEY, CDR2 SVGAGI. CDR3 size: 13 residues. The CDR3 DNA reads as TGTGCCAGCAGTTACTCGCGGGACTATGGCTACACCTTC. It specifies CASSYSRDYGYTF.